The 24 T cell receptor beta chains presented below share a single source sample, sequenced in a study of control samples from healthy donors and cancer patients. Method: immunoSEQ multiplex PCR; TCRdb's copy keeps in-frame clones and lacks some. The table includes some 120,000 clones, around 93% detected once. The sequenced material came from blood. The receptors stem from a man aged 18 to 29 in good health.

The DNA of the CDR3 is TGTGCCAGCAGCCCTCGGACAGGGGATGCGGTCACTGAAGCTTTCTTT. It translates to CASSPRTGDAVTEAFF. The chain recombines TRBV4-2 with TRBJ1-1, with 9 bases identical to TRBD1. The CDR3 length is 16 residues. Per the germline V gene, CDR1 is LGHNA and CDR2 is YNFKEQ. V lost 4 bases and J lost 4; bases outside the gene matches: 10.

The chain combines TRBV11-2 with TRBJ1-1; D remains unclear. V gave up 2 bases and J gave up 1 base, with 5 bases separating them. Germline-derived CDR1 and CDR2 are SGHAT and FQNNGV. This CDR3 contains 13 residues. The chain's CDR3 is CASSLTENTEAFF. For the CDR3, the DNA is TGTGCCAGCAGCTTAACGGAGAACACTGAAGCTTTCTTT.

This chain connects TRBV9 to TRBJ1-1, with 7 bases lining up with TRBD1. The V and J ends lost 3 bases and 0 bases, in that order; junction bases with no gene match: 5. CDR1 and CDR2 from the germline V gene are SGDLS and YYNGEE. This CDR3 has 15 residues. Here the CDR3 DNA reads TGTGCCAGCAGCGACCAGGGGGAAATGAACACTGAAGCTTTCTTT. Translation: CASSDQGEMNTEAFF.

The V call is TRBV5-1, the J call TRBJ1-2, with 7 bases identical to TRBD1. CDR3 length: 15 amino acids. The V gene end was trimmed by 0 bases and the J gene end by 2 bases; junction bases not matched to a gene: 4. CDR1 is SGHRS and CDR2 is YFSETQ in the germline V gene. DNA for the CDR3: TGCGCCAGCAGCTTGGCGACAGGGTTCAACTATGGCTACACCTTC. Translation gives CASSLATGFNYGYTF.

The chain uses TRBV7-9 and TRBJ2-5; 7 bases line up with TRBD2. The J segment lost 2 bases and the V segment lost 5 bases, leaving 11 bases of the junction unmatched. The CDR3 totals 16 residues. The germline V gene encodes CDR1 SEHNR and CDR2 FQNEAQ (reference sequence). The CDR3 loop is CASSQRGEKGQETQYF. The CDR3 bases are TGTGCCAGCAGCCAACGGGGGGAGAAGGGGCAAGAGACCCAGTACTTC.

V is TRBV5-1 and J is TRBJ1-1, with a tentative D call TRBD1 (5 bases). Trimming stripped 4 bases from V and 4 bases from J, with 17 bases between. From germline, CDR1 is SGHRS and CDR2 YFSETQ. The CDR3 length is 15 residues. CDR3 DNA sequence: TGCGCCAGCAGCGCGGACCCGGGACGGTCCACTGAAGCTTTCTTT. This codes for CASSADPGRSTEAFF.

This sequence joins TRBV5-1 and TRBJ1-6; D is possibly TRBD1 (6 bases). This CDR3 contains 15 residues. The germline CDR1 and CDR2 sequences are SGHRS and YFSETQ. The V and J ends lost 1 base and 5 bases respectively, with 10 bases between them. CDR3 in amino acids: CASSLQQGHNSPLHF. The CDR3 coding sequence is TGCGCCAGCAGCTTGCAACAGGGACATAATTCACCCCTCCACTTT.

This clone was detected once. This sequence joins TRBV18 and TRBJ1-1; D is ambiguous. The CDR3 contains 13 residues. V lost 5 bases, J lost 0 bases, and 7 bases lay in between. Germline CDR1 and CDR2: KGHSH and LQKENI. CDR3 region: CASSREMNTEAFF. In DNA, the CDR3 is TGTGCCAGCTCAAGAGAGATGAACACTGAAGCTTTCTTT.

The chain recombines TRBV7-9 with TRBJ1-1, with D unclear. Germline assignment: CDR1 SEHNR and CDR2 FQNEAQ (reference sequence). CDR3 size: 15 residues. The ends were cut back, 1 base at V and 3 bases at J, with 12 bases in the middle. CDR3 amino acids: CASSLVSQPYTEAFF. CDR3 nucleotides: TGTGCCAGCAGCTTAGTCTCTCAGCCCTACACTGAAGCTTTCTTT.

The genes are TRBV9 and TRBJ2-7; TRBD1 agrees at 10 bases. Per germline, CDR1 SGDLS and CDR2 YYNGEE. V lost 0 bases to trimming and J lost 6 bases; unmatched junction nucleotides: 3. The CDR3 spans 14 residues. CDR3 region: CASSVGQGAFEQYF. The DNA of the CDR3 is TGTGCCAGCAGCGTAGGACAGGGGGCATTCGAGCAGTACTTC.

The chain employs TRBV12-3 or TRBV12-4 and TRBJ2-6; the D is unclear. Trimming stripped 4 bases from V and 2 bases from J, with 3 bases between. The CDR3 runs to 13 residues. The CDR3 region has the DNA TGTGCCAGCAGTTCGACTGGGGCCAACGTCCTGACTTTC. It is translated as CASSSTGANVLTF.

The chain joins TRBV6-6 to TRBJ1-6; no clear D. Germline loops: CDR1 MNHNY, CDR2 SVGAGI (reference sequence). With 1 base removed from V and 2 bases from J, the gap between germline ends came to 9 bases. CDR3 length: 16 residues. The CDR3 is CASSYLAEPYNSPLHF. DNA for the CDR3: TGTGCCAGCAGTTACTTGGCCGAGCCCTATAATTCACCCCTCCACTTT.

The chain recombines TRBV9 with TRBJ2-3; D remains unclear. The CDR3 has 15 residues. Germline CDR1 reads SGDLS; CDR2 reads YYNGEE. The ends were cut back, 2 bases at V and 4 bases at J, with 14 bases in the middle. CDR3 DNA: TGTGCCAGCAGCGTGAGTTTTGGCGTCGCAGATACGCAGTATTTT. Protein: CASSVSFGVADTQYF.

The V and J genes are TRBV29-1 and TRBJ1-2; D is possibly TRBD1 (6 bases). The CDR3 totals 16 residues. The ends were cut back, 3 bases at V and 4 bases at J, with 21 bases in the middle. CDR1 is SQVTM, CDR2 ANQGSEA, per germline. The CDR3 spells CSVEVRIGQRSYGYTF. The DNA of the CDR3 is TGCAGCGTTGAGGTGCGCATAGGACAGCGGTCCTATGGCTACACCTTC.

This clone was seen a few times. This chain uses TRBV25-1 with TRBJ1-4, with D possibly matching TRBD1 (6 bases). This CDR3 has 15 amino acids. The V end lost 6 bases, the J end lost 3 bases, and 14 bases lay between the germline ends. The germline gives CDR1 MGHDK, CDR2 SYGVNS. The CDR3 protein is CASSSGQSANEKLFF. CDR3 in DNA: TGTGCCAGCAGCTCTGGACAGTCCGCTAATGAAAAACTGTTTTTT.

V gene TRBV5-1 combines with J gene TRBJ1-1; 8 positions agree with TRBD1. The CDR3 contains 15 residues. Trimming took 3 bases from V and 1 from J; bases not matched to a gene: 5. Germline V gene data show CDR1 as SGHRS and CDR2 as YFSETQ. The CDR3 is CASSSTGAENTEAFF. The DNA of the CDR3 is TGCGCCAGCAGCTCGACAGGGGCAGAGAACACTGAAGCTTTCTTT.

The chain links TRBV27 to TRBJ2-3, with D perhaps matching TRBD2 (6 bases). The CDR3 spans 12 residues. V dropped 5 bases and J dropped 5 bases, with 8 bases sitting between them. In germline, CDR1 is MNHEY, CDR2 SMNVEV (reference sequence). The CDR3 DNA is TGTGCCAGCAGTGTGGGGGGAGATACGCAGTATTTT. Amino acid sequence: CASSVGGDTQYF.

The chain links TRBV27 to TRBJ2-7, with 7 positions matching TRBD1. The CDR3 length is 15 residues. J was trimmed by 0 bases and V by 6 bases; bases with no gene match: 8. Per germline, CDR1 MNHEY and CDR2 SMNVEV (reference sequence). CDR3 amino acids: CASRDTGESSYEQYF. The CDR3 bases are TGTGCCAGCAGGGATACAGGGGAGAGCTCCTACGAGCAGTACTTC.

The chain has TRBV7-9 and TRBJ1-4; D possibly corresponds to TRBD1 (6 bases). The V gene lost 0 bases and the J gene lost 0 bases, with 17 bases spanning the gap. Germline V gene data show CDR1 as SEHNR and CDR2 as FQNEAQ (reference sequence). This CDR3 has 19 amino acids. The DNA of the CDR3 is TGTGCCAGCAGCTTAGCGTCACAGGGTGGACCTGCAACTAATGAAAAACTGTTTTTT. Translated: CASSLASQGGPATNEKLFF.

The chain recombines TRBV5-4 with TRBJ2-3, with TRBD2 matching over 11 bases. This CDR3 has 15 residues. V lost 5 bases to trimming and J lost 4 bases; unmatched junction nucleotides: 6. From germline, CDR1 is SGHNT and CDR2 YYREEE (reference sequence). For the CDR3, the DNA is TGTGCCAGCAGGCTGGGACTAGCGGCTTCAGATACGCAGTATTTT. The encoded protein is CASRLGLAASDTQYF.

The genes are TRBV6-1 and TRBJ1-3; D perhaps matches TRBD1 (6 bases). V was clipped by 3 bases and J by 0 bases, with 12 bases between them. Germline V gene sequence: CDR1 MNHNS, CDR2 SASEGT. This CDR3 is 16 amino acids long. The CDR3 loop is CASSETGPVSGNTIYF. DNA of the CDR3: TGTGCCAGCAGTGAGACAGGCCCAGTCTCTGGAAACACCATATATTTT.

The rearrangement joins TRBV4-2 to TRBJ1-2; 7 bases are a match to TRBD1. Trimming at V came to 1 base and at J to 2 bases, leaving 7 bases not matched to a gene. The CDR3 runs 16 residues. CDR1 is LGHNA, CDR2 YNFKEQ, per germline. The CDR3 sequence: CASSQASGQRNYGYTF. The CDR3, as DNA: TGTGCCAGCAGCCAAGCCTCGGGACAGCGAAACTATGGCTACACCTTC.

The chain has TRBV7-6 and TRBJ2-7; D remains unclear. Germline V gene sequence: CDR1 SGHVS, CDR2 FNYEAQ. V was trimmed by 5 bases and J by 3 bases, leaving 8 bases between them. This CDR3 comprises 12 residues. The CDR3 sequence is CASSPDDYEQYF. The CDR3 DNA sequence: TGTGCCAGCAGCCCTGACGACTACGAGCAGTACTTC.

This rearrangement joins TRBV18 to TRBJ1-1; D perhaps matches TRBD1 (5 bases). The CDR3 sequence is 15 residues long. V lost 0 bases, J lost 0 bases, and 8 bases lay in between. Germline V lookup: CDR1 KGHSH, CDR2 LQKENI. The CDR3 DNA reads TGTGCCAGCTCACCACCGGGACTGATGAACACTGAAGCTTTCTTT. This sequence encodes CASSPPGLMNTEAFF.